One and the same sample provided the 13 T cell receptor beta chains below, sequenced in a study of shared clonotypes between healthy human individuals. Profiled with immunoSEQ multiplex PCR; TCRdb holds only in-frame clones, not every one. Here the sample spans 2 million to 2.5 million clones, around 90% being singletons. Sequencing was carried out using naive CD4+ T cells from PBMCs. Described subset: CD45RA+ positively selected. These TCRs come from a man in his late teens or twenties in good health. Some clones in this sample may be carry-over from other donors' samples.

In the case of this clone: This CDR3 is also generated by other DNA sequences in the sample. The genes are TRBV18 and TRBJ2-7, with TRBD1 matching over 10 bases. The CDR3 length is 13 residues. The germline CDR1 and CDR2 sequences are KGHSH and LQKENI. V was pared by 5 bases and J by 2 bases, with 0 bases of the junction left unmatched. The CDR3 loop is CASSGQGAYEQYF. DNA for the CDR3: TGTGCCAGCTCAGGACAGGGGGCCTACGAGCAGTACTTC.

In its sample, this clone was seen a few times. CDR3 nucleotides: TGTGCCAGCAGCTTAGATGGGTCCTACGAGCAGTACTTC. Residues: CASSLDGSYEQYF. J is TRBJ2-7 and V is TRBV7-2; D is unclear. The ends were cut back, 1 base at V and 1 base at J, with 5 bases in the middle. Germline assignment: CDR1 SGHTA and CDR2 FQGNSA. The CDR3 consists of 13 residues.

About this clone: This CDR3 is also generated by other DNA sequences in the sample. V is TRBV9 and J is TRBJ2-2; no reliable D call. Trimming took off 0 bases at V and 1 base at J, with 4 bases between the two ends. The germline V gene encodes CDR1 SGDLS and CDR2 YYNGEE. This CDR3 region has 14 residues. The CDR3 DNA follows: TGTGCCAGCAGCGTAGTTGAGAACACCGGGGAGCTGTTTTTT. Residues: CASSVVENTGELFF.

V gene TRBV28 combines with J gene TRBJ2-1, with D possibly TRBD1 on 6 matching bases. Trimming took off 6 bases at V and 0 bases at J, with 12 bases between the two ends. The CDR3 contains 15 residues. Germline V gene data show CDR1 as MDHEN and CDR2 as SYDVKM. The CDR3: CASRNRESSYNEQFF. Here the CDR3 DNA reads TGTGCCAGCAGGAACAGGGAAAGCTCCTACAATGAGCAGTTCTTC.

The chain links TRBV15 to TRBJ1-2; 9 positions match TRBD1. The CDR3 loop spans 15 amino acids. Unmatched junction bases numbered 5, after V lost 2 bases and J lost 4 bases. In germline, CDR1 is LNHNV, CDR2 YYDKDF (reference sequence). The DNA of the CDR3 is TGTGCCACCAGCAGAAAGGGACAGGGCGGCTATGGCTACACCTTC. It codes for CATSRKGQGGYGYTF.

CDR3 nucleotides: TGTGCCAGCAGCTCATCAAGGGGGCCCGGGGAGCTGTTTTTT. As protein: CASSSSRGPGELFF. This chain connects TRBV11-1 to TRBJ2-2; TRBD1 aligns across 7 bases. V was clipped by 4 bases and J by 6 bases; unmatched bases: 5. The CDR3 length is 14 residues. The germline V gene encodes CDR1 SGHAT and CDR2 FQDESV (reference sequence). The whole variable domain, remainder taken from reference TRBV11-1 and TRBJ2-2, is EAEVAQSPRYKITEKSQAVAFWCDPISGHATLYWYRQILGQGPELLVQFQDESVVDDSQLPKDRFSAERLKGVDSTLKIQPAELGDSAMYLCASSSSRGPGELFFGEGSRLTVL.

The chain is built from TRBV2 and TRBJ1-4; 11 bases agree with TRBD1. The CDR3 totals 16 residues. CDR1 and CDR2 from the germline V gene are SNHLY and FYNNEI. J gave up 5 bases and V 4 bases, and 6 bases lay outside the gene matches. The CDR3 region is CASSVGQGAGNEKLFF. The DNA for the CDR3 is TGTGCCAGCAGTGTCGGACAGGGGGCTGGGAATGAAAAACTGTTTTTT.

The count of this clone is one. This chain joins TRBV29-1 and TRBJ1-4; TRBD1 matches at 7 bases. The CDR3 has 15 amino acids. V lost 4 bases and J lost 8; bases outside the gene matches: 13. Germline CDR1 is SQVTM and CDR2 is ANQGSEA. Here the CDR3 reads CSVAPGTARNEKLFF. The CDR3 DNA sequence: TGCAGCGTTGCCCCCGGGACAGCGCGGAACGAAAAACTGTTTTTT.

Here the CDR3 reads CASSTPGQAAFGNQPQHF. For the CDR3, the DNA is TGTGCCAGTAGTACTCCGGGACAGGCGGCGTTTGGCAATCAGCCCCAGCATTTT. The chain employs TRBV19 and TRBJ1-5; 8 bases match TRBD1. CDR3 size: 18 residues. V gave up 4 bases and J gave up 2 bases; unmatched junction bases: 13. Germline assignment: CDR1 LNHDA and CDR2 SQIVND (reference sequence).

This CDR3 is CASSPPGWDTQYF. CDR3 bases: TGTGCCAGCAGTCCCCCGGGATGGGATACGCAGTATTTT. This sequence joins TRBV28 and TRBJ2-3; the D gene is possibly TRBD2 (5 bases). CDR1 and CDR2 (germline): MDHEN, SYDVKM. V lost 5 bases to trimming and J lost 6 bases, with 12 bases between them. CDR3 length equals 13 residues.

This clone was counted once. The rearrangement uses TRBV15 and TRBJ1-2, with a possible D match to TRBD1 (5 bases). The CDR3 totals 13 residues. Trimming took 3 bases from V and 7 from J, leaving 12 bases between them. The germline V gene encodes CDR1 LNHNV and CDR2 YYDKDF (reference sequence). CDR3 in DNA: TGTGCCACCAGCAGTAAAGGGGCATCTGGCTACACCTTC. Translating gives CATSSKGASGYTF.

About this clone: The same CDR3 arises from other DNA sequences in this sample as well. The V gene is TRBV28, the J gene TRBJ1-5; D remains ambiguous. Germline CDR1 reads MDHEN; CDR2 reads SYDVKM. Deletions cut 2 bases from V and 0 bases from J, with 5 bases between. This CDR3 spans 14 amino acids. The CDR3 is CASSLAYSNQPQHF. The CDR3 DNA sequence: TGTGCCAGCAGTTTAGCCTATAGCAATCAGCCCCAGCATTTT.

The rearrangement uses TRBV5-5 and TRBJ2-7; TRBD1 aligns across 8 bases. J lost 2 bases, V lost 3 bases, and 1 base had no gene match. The CDR3 runs to 13 residues. Germline CDR1 is SGHKS and CDR2 is YYEKEE (reference sequence). The CDR3 bases are TGTGCCAGCAGCTCGGACAGGGCCTACGAGCAGTACTTC. This translates into CASSSDRAYEQYF.